These 24 T cell receptor beta chains share one sample of origin, sequenced in a study of regulatory T cells in long-lasting Graves disease. According to the study, TCR beta libraries were built with iRepertoire HTBI primers and CDR3-region Arm-PCR. TCRdb itself ran the multiplex PCR reads through MiXCR, one entry per CDR3 protein. Of a few hundred thousand distinct CDR3 sequences in the sample, approximately 18% were seen once. Time point: newly diagnosed GD, antithyroid drugs for less than 3 months. PBMCs were the source of the RNA used for TCR sequencing. These data also formed part of another study, on T cells in Graves' hyperthyroidism and ophthalmopathy.

Material: peripheral blood mononuclear cells (PBMCs), obtained at new diagnosis, from a patient treated with antithyroid drugs. The source is a woman between 25 and 40 years old with Graves disease.

In nucleotides, the CDR3 is TGTGCCAGCAGCTCTCTCCGGGACACCCACTACGAGCAGTACTTC. Translating it yields CASSSLRDTHYEQYF. This chain connects TRBV7-2 to TRBJ2-7; D perhaps matches TRBD1 (6 bases). This CDR3 region has 15 residues. The germline V gene encodes CDR1 SGHTA and CDR2 FQGNSA. Trimming removed 4 bases from V and 3 bases from J, with 16 bases in between.

This clonotype was recorded a few times. For the CDR3, the DNA is TGTGCCAGCAGTTCCGGCGGTGAAAAGAGCTCTGGAAACACCATATATTTT. Protein product: CASSSGGEKSSGNTIYF. This rearrangement joins TRBV27 to TRBJ1-3; unclear D gene. V was cut by 4 bases and J by 0 bases, with 16 bases left in between. CDR1 and CDR2 from the germline V gene are MNHEY and SMNVEV (reference sequence). This CDR3 spans 17 amino acids.

This clonotype was counted ten times or more. CDR3 region: CASSRTESYGYTF. CDR3 sequence (DNA): TGTGCCAGCAGTCGGACGGAGAGCTATGGCTACACCTTC. This chain connects TRBV11-2 to TRBJ1-2; D gene uncertain. V dropped 6 bases and J dropped 4 bases, with 12 bases sitting between them. Germline-derived CDR1 and CDR2 are SGHAT and FQNNGV. CDR3 length: 13 amino acids.

The CDR3 here is CASSLWERETQYF. The CDR3 DNA follows: TGTGCCAGCAGCTTATGGGAGAGGGAGACCCAGTACTTC. The genes are TRBV13 and TRBJ2-5, with D perhaps TRBD2 (5 bases). Per germline, CDR1 PRHDT and CDR2 FYEKMQ (reference sequence). V was pared by 2 bases and J by 5 bases, with 9 bases between. The CDR3 sequence is 13 residues long.

This clonotype was counted ten times or more. The CDR3, as DNA: TGTGCCAGCAGTTACGTGTGGGGGGCGCGTGCTAATGAAAAACTGTTTTTT. Its translation is CASSYVWGARANEKLFF. The chain links TRBV6-5 to TRBJ1-4, with D possibly TRBD1 on 6 matching bases. Trimming left V 2 bases short and J 3 bases short, with 16 bases between. CDR3 length: 17 residues. Looked up from germline, CDR1 is MNHEY and CDR2 is SVGAGI.

In its sample, this clonotype was seen a few times. This chain connects TRBV4-2 to TRBJ2-1; D gene ambiguous. CDR3 size: 13 residues. Germline loops: CDR1 LGHNA, CDR2 YNFKEQ. The V and J ends lost 0 bases and 7 bases respectively, with 7 bases between them. As DNA, the CDR3 is TGTGCCAGCAGCCAAGAATTCGGGAATGAGCAGTTCTTC. Its protein product is CASSQEFGNEQFF.

This clonotype has ten or more counts. Here the CDR3 reads CASSRNLYGYTF. In nucleotides, the CDR3 is TGTGCCAGCAGCAGGAATCTCTATGGCTACACCTTC. This chain joins TRBV6-1 and TRBJ1-2; the D is unclear. V was pared by 6 bases and J by 4 bases, with 9 bases between. Germline V gene lookup returns CDR1 MNHNS and CDR2 SASEGT. The CDR3 length is 12 residues.

This clonotype was found many times. The chain couples TRBV3-1 to TRBJ2-3; TRBD2 agrees at 7 bases. The germline CDR1 and CDR2 sequences are LGHDT and YNNKEL (reference sequence). This CDR3 is 15 amino acids long. Germline trimming cut 2 bases from V and 4 bases from J; bases unmatched to any gene: 6. The CDR3 nucleotides are TGTGCCAGCAGCCAACCGCGGGGGAGATCAGATACGCAGTATTTT. Protein sequence: CASSQPRGRSDTQYF.

As for this clonotype: A read error is possible here, since a much larger clone lies one base away. The J gene is TRBJ1-2, the V gene TRBV6-9, with a possible D match to TRBD1 (6 bases). Germline V gives CDR1 MNHGY, CDR2 SVAAGI. Trimming removed 3 bases at V and 7 bases at J, with 12 bases between. The CDR3 is made up of 13 amino acids. This chain's CDR3 is CASSYGGLSGYTF. DNA of the CDR3: TGTGCCAGCAGTTACGGGGGGCTGAGTGGCTACACCTTC.

This clonotype was seen many times. The chain uses TRBV11-2 and TRBJ1-2; D is possibly TRBD1 (5 bases). Between the trimmed V and J ends, which lost 0 bases and 4 bases, there was a span of 12 bases. This CDR3 has 15 amino acids. The germline CDR1 and CDR2 sequences are SGHAT and FQNNGV. CDR3 in amino acids: CASSLEPFGTYGYTF. For the CDR3, the DNA is TGTGCCAGCAGCTTAGAACCCTTTGGGACCTATGGCTACACCTTC.

This clonotype was counted ten times or more. The V and J genes are TRBV19 and TRBJ2-5; 10 positions agree with TRBD2. The CDR3 has 16 residues. CDR1 is LNHDA, CDR2 SQIVND, per germline (reference sequence). Trimming removed 6 bases from V and 3 bases from J; junction bases left unmatched: 10. CDR3 bases: TGTGCCAGTAGCGATCCTAGCGGGGGAGCGAAAGAGACCCAGTACTTC. Encoded protein: CASSDPSGGAKETQYF.

This clonotype was seen a few times. The chain carries TRBV10-2 and TRBJ1-2; D perhaps matches TRBD1 (6 bases). The CDR3 sequence is 14 residues long. Trimming took off 6 bases at V and 0 bases at J, with 11 bases between the two ends. Germline-derived CDR1 and CDR2 are WSHSY and SAAADI. The CDR3 here is CASRGGGPNYGYTF. DNA of the CDR3: TGCGCCAGCAGGGGGGGGGGCCCTAACTATGGCTACACCTTC.

The table lists this clonotype with many counts. V is TRBV7-9 and J is TRBJ2-7; 9 nucleotides match TRBD1. The CDR3 runs to 14 residues. Trimming removed 5 bases from V and 2 bases from J; junction bases left unmatched: 4. Germline lookup yields CDR1 SEHNR and CDR2 FQNEAQ (reference sequence). CDR3 sequence reads: CASSQDRGTYEQYF. In DNA, the CDR3 is TGTGCCAGCAGCCAGGACAGGGGAACCTACGAGCAGTACTTC.

The chain couples TRBV12-3 or TRBV12-4 to TRBJ1-5; D may be TRBD1 (5 bases). The ends were cut back, 1 base at V and 2 bases at J, with 6 bases in the middle. The CDR3 is 14 amino acids. The CDR3 region has the DNA TGTGCCAGCAGTTTAGGGGACGGCAATCAGCCCCAGCATTTT. Translating gives CASSLGDGNQPQHF.

This clonotype was detected many times. This chain joins TRBV5-5 and TRBJ1-4; D call uncertain. With 4 bases removed from V and 4 bases from J, the gap between germline ends came to 14 bases. The germline V gene encodes CDR1 SGHKS and CDR2 YYEKEE (reference sequence). The CDR3 has 15 residues. CDR3 sequence reads: CASSTTGNRNEKLFF. CDR3 DNA sequence: TGTGCCAGCAGCACAACCGGGAACCGTAATGAAAAACTGTTTTTT. Using reference TRBV5-5 and TRBJ1-4 for the parts outside the CDR3, the full variable domain is DAGVTQSPTHLIKTRGQQVTLRCSPISGHKSVSWYQQVLGQGPQFIFQYYEKEERGRGNFPDRFSARQFPNYSSELNVNALLLGDSALYLCASSTTGNRNEKLFFGSGTQLSVL.

The CDR3 DNA follows: TGCAGTGCTTATGAAAGGGGTCCTAGCACCGGGGAGCTGTTTTTT. Its protein is CSAYERGPSTGELFF. The chain combines TRBV20-1 with TRBJ2-2; D is possibly TRBD1 (5 bases). Germline CDR1 and CDR2: DFQATT and SNEGSKA (reference sequence). Trimming left V 5 bases short and J 4 bases short, with 17 bases between. This CDR3 region has 15 residues.

This clonotype was counted ten times or more. V is TRBV11-2 and J is TRBJ2-3; 7 positions match TRBD2. CDR3 size: 16 residues. Trimming cost V 0 bases and J 3 bases; bases outside gene matches: 6. Germline V CDR1 and CDR2: SGHAT, FQNNGV. The DNA of the CDR3 is TGTGCCAGCAGCTTAGATCCAGCGGGGCTGACAGATACGCAGTATTTT. It encodes CASSLDPAGLTDTQYF. The variable domain in full, completed from reference TRBV11-2 and TRBJ2-3, reads EAGVAQSPRYKIIEKRQSVAFWCNPISGHATLYWYQQILGQGPKLLIQFQNNGVVDDSQLPKDRFSAERLKGVDSTLKIQPAKLEDSAVYLCASSLDPAGLTDTQYFGPGTRLTVL.

Details on this clonotype: A far larger clone is one nucleotide away, so this likely arose from a read error. The genes are TRBV7-9 and TRBJ2-7; D gene unclear. The V and J ends lost 5 bases and 2 bases respectively, with 22 bases between them. CDR3 length: 17 amino acids. Germline values: CDR1 SEHNR, CDR2 FQNEAQ (reference sequence). The CDR3 reads CASSARPGSSVPYEQYF. The CDR3 DNA sequence: TGTGCCAGCAGCGCGCGTCCGGGCTCCTCTGTCCCCTACGAGCAGTACTTC.

This clonotype was found many times. This sequence joins TRBV3-1 and TRBJ2-7; 8 nucleotides line up with TRBD1. The junction had 5 bases not matched to a gene; V was cut back by 5 bases and J by 5 bases. CDR1 is LGHDT and CDR2 is YNNKEL in the germline V gene (reference sequence). The CDR3 has 13 residues. The CDR3 sequence is CASSTPGQDEQYF. CDR3 bases: TGTGCCAGCAGCACACCGGGACAGGACGAGCAGTACTTC.

This clonotype occurred a few times. Written as DNA, the CDR3 is TGTGCCAGTAGTATAAAGCAGAGCACCGGGGAGCTGTTTTTT. Amino acids: CASSIKQSTGELFF. This chain connects TRBV19 to TRBJ2-2; D ambiguous. This CDR3 region has 14 residues. Germline CDR1 LNHDA, CDR2 SQIVND (reference sequence). Trimming took 2 bases from V and 4 from J, leaving 8 bases between them.

This clonotype was detected ten times or more. The V gene is TRBV3-1, the J gene TRBJ2-6, with 10 bases aligning to TRBD1. The CDR3 runs 18 residues. With 3 bases clipped from V and 2 bases from J, the junction kept 7 bases outside the gene matches. The germline V gene has CDR1 LGHDT and CDR2 YNNKEL (reference sequence). The CDR3, as DNA: TGTGCCAGCAGCCAGTCCGGGACAGGGGACCCTGGGGCCAACGTCCTGACTTTC. This sequence encodes CASSQSGTGDPGANVLTF. The full variable domain, its missing parts supplied by reference TRBV3-1 and TRBJ2-6, is DTAVSQTPKYLVTQMGNDKSIKCEQNLGHDTMYWYKQDSKKFLKIMFSYNNKELIINETVPNRFSPKSPDKAHLNLHINSLELGDSAVYFCASSQSGTGDPGANVLTFGAGSRLTVL.

J is TRBJ2-1 and V is TRBV7-9; no firm D call. The V and J ends lost 4 bases and 0 bases respectively, with 10 bases between them. CDR3 length equals 15 residues. The germline gives CDR1 SEHNR, CDR2 FQNEAQ (reference sequence). CDR3 amino acids: CASSSSTLSYNEQFF. The CDR3 DNA follows: TGTGCCAGCAGCTCTTCAACCCTCTCCTACAATGAGCAGTTCTTC.

This clonotype was seen ten or more times. The V gene is TRBV7-9, the J gene TRBJ2-3; the D gene is possibly TRBD2 (5 bases). The CDR3 loop spans 18 amino acids. The germline V and J ends were trimmed by 0 bases and 2 bases, with 18 bases remaining between them. From germline, CDR1 is SEHNR and CDR2 FQNEAQ (reference sequence). The DNA of the CDR3 is TGTGCCAGCAGCTTAGCGGCGGGTCATCCCGGCCCCACAGATACGCAGTATTTT. Translation gives CASSLAAGHPGPTDTQYF. Based on the CDR3 plus reference TRBV7-9 and TRBJ2-3, the full variable domain is DTGVSQNPRHKITKRGQNVTFRCDPISEHNRLYWYRQTLGQGPEFLTYFQNEAQLEKSRLLSDRFSAERPKGSFSTLEIQRTEQGDSAMYLCASSLAAGHPGPTDTQYFGPGTRLTVL.

Remarks on this clonotype: A much larger clone sits a single nucleotide away, making a read error possible. V usage is TRBV20-1 and J usage is TRBJ2-2, with TRBD1 as a possible D gene (8 bases). This CDR3 is built from 15 residues. Germline V gene lookup returns CDR1 DFQATT and CDR2 SNEGSKA (reference sequence). CDR3 DNA sequence: TGCAGTGCCAAACAGGGGGGCGGGAGCACCGGGGAGCCGTTTTTT. Encoded protein: CSAKQGGGSTGEPFF.